The T cell receptor (beta chain) under discussion was sequenced for a study of response to subunit inactivated influenza vaccine. Study-level points and caveats: It was suggested by the authors that few new T cells are recruited by each seasonal influenza vaccination.

Per the germline V gene, CDR1 is MNHNY and CDR2 is SVGAGI (reference sequence). There are 11 residues in the CDR3. Trimming left V 4 bases short and J 9 bases short, with 9 bases between. This clonotype was found a few times. The antigen remains unidentified. MiXCR, run by TCRdb on the RT-PCR reads, gives a single entry per CDR3 protein. Of 500,000 to 650,000 distinct CDR3 sequences listed, under 9% were seen once; the top ten hold around 13%. The source was PBMCs from blood, collected roughly 24 months after vaccination. The rearrangement joins TRBV6-6 to TRBJ1-1; D may be TRBD1 (5 bases). The receptor's source is a man aged 50 to 69 who received an inactivated influenza vaccine. CDR3 loop: CASSSGTQAFF. The CDR3 nucleotides read TGTGCCAGCAGTTCCGGGACTCAAGCTTTCTTT.